This T cell receptor (beta chain) comes out of a study of blood T cell repertoires in COVID-19. About the research overall: COVID-19 samples, acute and convalescent, were from the United States, Italy and Spain. From T cells, B-cell-depleted T cells, or PBMCs came the material, which was cDNA or gDNA.

Methods used by the authors: Nucleated cell number was recorded as an estimate derived from reference gene primer amplification. The repertoire was sequenced with immunoSEQ multiplex PCR; TCRdb's copy has only in-frame clones and lacks some. V and J calls and clone size come straight from that table; D and trimming were deduced from the DNA. The data hold 200,000 to 300,000 clones, with 60% to 75% observed a single time. Sequenced sample: peripheral blood. The clonotype originates from a woman of 80 years or more with acute or convalescent COVID-19.

The CDR3 DNA is TGTGCCAGCTCACCGATAGGGGCAGGGCAGCCCCAGCATTTT. Translating gives CASSPIGAGQPQHF. The genes are TRBV18 and TRBJ1-5; maybe TRBD1 (5 bases). Looked up from germline, CDR1 is KGHSH and CDR2 is LQKENI. The CDR3 consists of 14 residues. V lost 3 bases, J lost 7 bases, and 13 bases lay in between.